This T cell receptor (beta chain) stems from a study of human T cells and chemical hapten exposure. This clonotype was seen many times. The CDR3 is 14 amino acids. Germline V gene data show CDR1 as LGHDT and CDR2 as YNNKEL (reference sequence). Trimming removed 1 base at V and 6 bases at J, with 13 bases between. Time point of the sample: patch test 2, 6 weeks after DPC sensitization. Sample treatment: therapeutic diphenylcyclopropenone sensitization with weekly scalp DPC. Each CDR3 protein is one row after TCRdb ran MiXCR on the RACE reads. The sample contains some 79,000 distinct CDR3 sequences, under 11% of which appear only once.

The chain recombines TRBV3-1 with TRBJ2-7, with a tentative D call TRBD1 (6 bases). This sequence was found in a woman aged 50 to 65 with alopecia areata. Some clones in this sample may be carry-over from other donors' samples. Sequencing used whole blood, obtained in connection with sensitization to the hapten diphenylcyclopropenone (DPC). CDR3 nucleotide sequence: TGTGCCAGCAGCCAAGTTACAGGGTTGGGCGAGCAGTACTTC. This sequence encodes CASSQVTGLGEQYF.